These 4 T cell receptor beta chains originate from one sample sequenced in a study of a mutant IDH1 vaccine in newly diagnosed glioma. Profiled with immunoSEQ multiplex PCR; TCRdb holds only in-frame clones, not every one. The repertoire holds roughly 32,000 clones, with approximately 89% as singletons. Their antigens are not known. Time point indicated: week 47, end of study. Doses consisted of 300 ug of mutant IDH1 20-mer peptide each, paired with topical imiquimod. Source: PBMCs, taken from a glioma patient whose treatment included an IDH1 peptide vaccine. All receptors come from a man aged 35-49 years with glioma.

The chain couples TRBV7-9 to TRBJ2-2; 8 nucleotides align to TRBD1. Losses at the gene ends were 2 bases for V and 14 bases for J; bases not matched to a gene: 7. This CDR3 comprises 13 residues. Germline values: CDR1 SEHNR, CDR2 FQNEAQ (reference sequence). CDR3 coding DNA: TGTGCCAGCAGCTTACGCGACAGGGGAGTTCTGTTTTTT. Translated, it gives CASSLRDRGVLFF.

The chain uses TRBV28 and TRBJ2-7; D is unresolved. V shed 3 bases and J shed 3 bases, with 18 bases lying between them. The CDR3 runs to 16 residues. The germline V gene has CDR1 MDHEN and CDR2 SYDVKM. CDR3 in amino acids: CASSFPLTSSFYEQYF. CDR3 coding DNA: TGTGCCAGCAGTTTTCCCCTGACATCCTCTTTCTACGAGCAGTACTTC.

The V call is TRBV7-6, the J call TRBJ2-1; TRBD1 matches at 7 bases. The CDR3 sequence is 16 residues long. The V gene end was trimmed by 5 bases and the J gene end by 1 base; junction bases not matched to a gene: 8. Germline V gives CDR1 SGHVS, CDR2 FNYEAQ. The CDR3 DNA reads TGTGCCAGCAGCCTAAGGACAGGTGATTCCTACAATGAGCAGTTCTTC. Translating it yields CASSLRTGDSYNEQFF.

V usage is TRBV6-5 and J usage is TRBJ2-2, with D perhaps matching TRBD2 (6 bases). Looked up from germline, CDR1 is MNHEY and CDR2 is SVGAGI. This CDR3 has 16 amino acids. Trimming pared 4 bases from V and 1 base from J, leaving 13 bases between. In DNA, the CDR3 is TGTGCCAGCAGTTCCCTTGGTAGCGGGAACACCGGGGAGCTGTTTTTT. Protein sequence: CASSSLGSGNTGELFF.